A single sample is the source of the 4 T cell receptor beta chains below, sequenced in a study of neurological immune-mediated disorders. One entry per CDR3 protein, called by TCRdb with MiXCR from the 5' RACE reads. The table lists about 70,000 distinct CDR3 sequences, about 3% of them singletons. The sequenced sample was PBMCs. These receptors came from a woman aged 45-60 years with multiple sclerosis.

This clonotype was detected many times. The chain carries TRBV10-3 and TRBJ2-1, with 9 bases aligning to TRBD1. V lost 4 bases, J lost 9 bases, and 7 bases stayed unmatched. The CDR3 is made up of 14 amino acids. CDR1 and CDR2 (germline): ENHRY, SYGVKD. The CDR3 DNA sequence: TGTGCCATCAGTGCCCGGGACAGGGAGGGTGAGCAGTTCTTC. Translated: CAISARDREGEQFF.

This clonotype was observed at least ten times. The chain couples TRBV24-1 to TRBJ2-3; D is unclear. CDR3 length equals 14 residues. Germline-derived CDR1 and CDR2 are KGHDR and SFDVKD. V was trimmed by 9 bases and J by 2 bases, leaving 14 bases between them. The CDR3 nucleotides read TGTGCCACCGCTAAGGACGGGCTCACAGATACGCAGTATTTT. It yields the protein CATAKDGLTDTQYF.

The sample holds many counts of this clonotype. As DNA, the CDR3 is TGTGCCAGCAGCTGGGACCCGACGGGTGAAAAACTGTTTTTT. Translated: CASSWDPTGEKLFF. The chain uses TRBV11-3 and TRBJ1-4; D may be TRBD1 (5 bases). Germline CDR1 is SGHNT and CDR2 is YENEEA. Trimming left V 4 bases short and J 7 bases short, with 13 bases between. This CDR3 comprises 14 residues.

This clonotype is labeled as medium-sized. This chain connects TRBV20-1 to TRBJ2-7; no clear D gene. Germline CDR1 reads DFQATT; CDR2 reads SNEGSKA (reference sequence). The CDR3 covers 14 residues. Trimming removed 2 bases at V and 4 bases at J, with 15 bases between. CDR3 region: CSARIADNPYEQYF. For the CDR3, the DNA is TGCAGTGCTAGAATAGCCGACAACCCTTACGAGCAGTACTTC.